One and the same sample provided the 8 T cell receptor beta chains below, sequenced in a study of shared clonotypes between healthy human individuals (TCRdb year 2020). Library preparation employed the immunoSEQ multiplex PCR assay. As stored in TCRdb, this immuneACCESS dataset retains in-frame rearrangements with V and J assigned. A fraction of the clones does not appear; measured against another copy, unresolved V genes explain less than half of the discrepancy, and the remainder lacks a known reason. This sample is represented by about 1.1 million clones; around three quarters of them were singletons. 0.7% to 0.95% of the sample is held by the ten biggest clonotypes. Material for sequencing was memory CD4+ T cells from PBMCs. Interpreted using the paper, the cell subset or site label stands for: CD45RA-negative fraction. Every receptor here comes from a man between 18 and 29 years old in good health. Some clones in this sample may be carry-over from other donors' samples.

The V gene is TRBV7-2, the J gene TRBJ2-7; D unresolved. Germline CDR1 SGHTA, CDR2 FQGNSA. The CDR3 is made up of 15 amino acids. The V and J ends lost 1 base and 5 bases respectively, with 15 bases between them. The DNA of the CDR3 is TGTGCCAGCAGCTTAGTGGGGAACGAGCCCCACGAGCAGTACTTC. Its translation is CASSLVGNEPHEQYF. The whole variable domain, remainder taken from reference TRBV7-2 and TRBJ2-7, is GAGVSQSPSNKVTEKGKDVELRCDPISGHTALYWYRQSLGQGLEFLIYFQGNSAPDKSGLPSDRFSAERTGGSVSTLTIQRTQQEDSAVYLCASSLVGNEPHEQYFGPGTRLTVT.

The chain carries TRBV10-3 and TRBJ2-2, with D possibly matching TRBD1 (5 bases). The V gene lost 5 bases and the J gene lost 1 base, with 5 bases spanning the gap. The germline V gene has CDR1 ENHRY and CDR2 SYGVKD. CDR3 length: 13 residues. The CDR3 bases are TGTGCCATCAGTCAGGGGAACACCGGGGAGCTGTTTTTT. It encodes CAISQGNTGELFF.

Notes on this clone: The same CDR3 is also encoded by other DNA sequences in this sample. This chain joins TRBV5-1 and TRBJ2-1; D might be TRBD2 (6 bases). V was pared by 1 base and J by 7 bases, with 12 bases between. CDR3 length: 14 residues. Germline loops: CDR1 SGHRS, CDR2 YFSETQ. Here the CDR3 reads CASSLSSVGNEQFF. The CDR3 DNA follows: TGCGCCAGCAGCTTGTCTAGCGTTGGTAATGAGCAGTTCTTC.

This clone was seen a few times. The V call is TRBV12-2, the J call TRBJ1-4. TRBV12-2 is deemed a pseudogene. This CDR3 has 14 amino acids. The CDR3: CASRLWKSGEKLFF. For the CDR3, the DNA is TGTGCAAGTCGCTTATGGAAAAGCGGGGAAAAACTGTTTTTT.

This chain connects TRBV7-9 to TRBJ2-7, with 7 positions matching TRBD1. CDR1 is SEHNR and CDR2 is FQNEAQ in the germline V gene (reference sequence). After removal of 7 bases from V and 6 bases from J, the junction contained 9 bases not matched to a gene. CDR3 length: 13 amino acids. The CDR3 sequence: CASTRQGKREQYF. Written as DNA, the CDR3 is TGTGCCAGCACTCGACAGGGAAAGCGCGAGCAGTACTTC.

A few counts support this clone. The V call is TRBV30, the J call TRBJ2-3; a possible D gene is TRBD1 (6 bases). The CDR3 sequence is 16 residues long. Trimming removed 0 bases from V and 3 bases from J, with 16 bases in between. Germline loops: CDR1 GTSNPN, CDR2 SVGIG (reference sequence). CDR3 sequence (DNA): TGTGCCTGGAGTGTTGGACAGACGGTTCGTACAGATACGCAGTATTTT. Its translation is CAWSVGQTVRTDTQYF.

The table lists this clone with a count of one. Other DNA sequences in the sample encode the same CDR3. The V call is TRBV7-9, the J call TRBJ1-1; a possible D gene is TRBD1 (5 bases). The CDR3 runs 13 residues. Trimming removed 1 base from V and 3 bases from J, with 6 bases in between. From germline, CDR1 is SEHNR and CDR2 FQNEAQ (reference sequence). The CDR3 spells CASSLVGDTEAFF. The CDR3 DNA is TGTGCCAGCAGCTTAGTGGGGGACACTGAAGCTTTCTTT.

Only a few counts were recorded for this clone. The chain is built from TRBV9 and TRBJ2-1; TRBD2 agrees at 8 bases. The CDR3 is 15 residues long. Per the germline V gene, CDR1 is SGDLS and CDR2 is YYNGEE. V lost 4 bases to trimming and J lost 2 bases; unmatched junction nucleotides: 5. CDR3 region: CASSLLAVPYNEQFF. CDR3 DNA sequence: TGTGCCAGCAGCTTACTAGCGGTCCCCTACAATGAGCAGTTCTTC.